The TCR beta chain under discussion was sequenced for a study of blood T cell repertoires in COVID-19. Germline CDR1 GTSNPN, CDR2 SVGIG (reference sequence). V was pared by 3 bases and J by 9 bases, with 15 bases between. This CDR3 region has 14 residues. Original analysis: From reference gene primer amplification, estimates of nucleated cell counts were derived. Data came from immunoSEQ multiplex PCR; TCRdb stores just in-frame clones and leaves some out. V and J calls and clone size come straight from that table; D and trimming were deduced from the DNA. Found here are 200,000 or so clones, 88% of them singletons; the top ten hold approximately 2.5%.

V gene TRBV30 combines with J gene TRBJ1-6, with a weak D call TRBD1 (5 bases). The sequence came from a woman aged 40 to 50 with acute COVID-19. The specimen sequenced was PBMCs or T cells enriched from blood (not recorded which). The CDR3 loop reads CAWRDQGFASPLHF. In DNA form, the CDR3 reads TGTGCCTGGAGAGACCAGGGCTTTGCTTCACCCCTCCACTTT.